This T cell receptor beta chain comes out of a study of Ad26.COV2.S vaccination and SARS-CoV-2 variants. Overall study findings and caveats: It was found that vaccine and placebo recipients had similar non-spike TCR breadth. People given the vaccine had a wider spike-specific TCR breadth than placebo recipients did.

TCRdb keeps only in-frame clones here, not all; method: immunoSEQ multiplex PCR. Altogether roughly 700,000 clones are present, about 89% being singletons, with the ten largest covering approximately 1.5%. The germline V gene encodes CDR1 LNHNV and CDR2 YYDKDF (reference sequence). Trimming stripped 5 bases from V and 7 bases from J, with 20 bases between. CDR3 length: 16 residues. This clone was seen more than once but under ten times. Its antigen is not known. Treatment in this sample: approximately 18 received Ad26.COV2.S at low or high dose, single or two shots; about five received placebo; per-sample allocation not given. At day 63 after the first vaccine or placebo injection, samples were drawn.

The J gene is TRBJ1-4, the V gene TRBV15, with D unclear. The receptor's source is a person aged 18-60 years who received the Ad26.COV2.S COVID-19 vaccine or a placebo. The material sequenced was peripheral blood, taken in a trial of Ad26.COV2.S vaccine versus placebo. This CDR3 is CATSQRGGRSSEKLFF. CDR3 nucleotide sequence: TGTGCCACCAGCCAACGGGGAGGACGGTCGAGTGAAAAACTGTTTTTT.